The sequence of this TCR beta chain was determined in a study of cytomegalovirus exposure and HLA in healthy donors. Study-wide findings and caveats: A highly shared variant cluster was judged a likely technical artifact. In a later analysis, V- and J-gene trimming of beta chains associated with a DCLRE1C missense variant, replicated independently. Among donors in an Asian-associated ancestry cluster, a later analysis reportedly found fewer N-insertions than the approximately 700-donor mean.

This CDR3 is 15 amino acids long. Germline CDR1 and CDR2: SGHVS and FNYEAQ. The V end was cut by 1 base, the J end by 0 bases, with 7 bases between. For this clone: The antigen is unknown.

PCR used 60 Vbeta primers and 13 Jbeta primers. Some clones are missing from TCRdb's copy, which holds only in-frame ones; the method was immunoSEQ multiplex PCR. The table includes about 200,000 clones, roughly an eighth detected once. The sequence came from a man aged 50 to 60 in good health and CMV-seropositive. Material for sequencing was PBMCs. This chain uses TRBV7-6 with TRBJ2-1; D is unresolved. The CDR3 spells CASSLVLSSYNEQFF. For the CDR3, the DNA is TGTGCCAGCAGCTTAGTACTGAGCTCCTACAATGAGCAGTTCTTC.